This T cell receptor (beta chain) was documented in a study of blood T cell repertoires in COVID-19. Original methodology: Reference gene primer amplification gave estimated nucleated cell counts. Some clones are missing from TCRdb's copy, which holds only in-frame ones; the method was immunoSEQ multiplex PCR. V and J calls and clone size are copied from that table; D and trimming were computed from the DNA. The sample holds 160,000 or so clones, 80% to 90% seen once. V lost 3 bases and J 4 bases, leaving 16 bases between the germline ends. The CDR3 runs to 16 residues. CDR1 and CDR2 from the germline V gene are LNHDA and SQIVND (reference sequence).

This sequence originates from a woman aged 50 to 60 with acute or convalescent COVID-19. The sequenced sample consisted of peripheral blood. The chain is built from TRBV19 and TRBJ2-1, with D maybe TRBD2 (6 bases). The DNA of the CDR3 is TGTGCCAGTAGTATCGTAGCGGTTGCCTCATACAATGAGCAGTTCTTC. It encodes CASSIVAVASYNEQFF.